The 8 T cell receptor beta chains presented below share a single source sample, sequenced in a study of T cells after yellow fever vaccination. TCRdb redid the calling of the 5' RACE reads with MiXCR, one entry per CDR3 protein. The table has 100,000 to 150,000 distinct CDR3 sequences, approximately 9% seen once. This sample comprised CD8+ T cells sorted from PBMCs, obtained on the day of the yellow fever booster vaccination. The receptor source for this set is a man younger than 35 who received the YFV17D yellow fever vaccine.

This chain joins TRBV9 and TRBJ1-1; no clear D gene. V dropped 1 base and J dropped 5 bases, with 9 bases sitting between them. Germline V lookup: CDR1 SGDLS, CDR2 YYNGEE. The CDR3 is 13 amino acids. CDR3 amino acids: CASSVLVGTEAFF. As DNA, the CDR3 is TGTGCCAGCAGCGTACTTGTGGGGACTGAAGCTTTCTTT.

This clonotype occurred a few times. The chain combines TRBV6-2 or TRBV6-3 with TRBJ2-7; D gene uncertain. V gave up 0 bases and J gave up 0 bases, with 6 bases separating them. Germline loops: CDR1 MNHEY, CDR2 SVGEGT. The CDR3 length is 14 residues. CDR3 in amino acids: CASSYSGASYEQYV. In DNA, the CDR3 is TGTGCCAGCAGTTACTCCGGTGCCTCCTACGAGCAGTACGTC.

This clonotype has a handful of counts. This chain uses TRBV12-3 or TRBV12-4 with TRBJ1-6; D is possibly TRBD1 (5 bases). The V end lost 5 bases, the J end lost 14 bases, and 16 bases lay between the germline ends. The CDR3 is 13 residues long. DNA for the CDR3: TGTGCCAGCAGTCTCGAGGGGTTAGGGGCCCTCCACTTT. Protein sequence: CASSLEGLGALHF.

The J gene is TRBJ2-5, the V gene TRBV4-3; D is possibly TRBD2 (7 bases). The germline gives CDR1 LGHNA, CDR2 YSLEER. The germline V and J ends were trimmed by 4 bases and 5 bases, with 23 bases remaining between them. This CDR3 spans 17 amino acids. In DNA form, the CDR3 reads TGCGCCAGCAGCCCTTCCGCGGGGGACTGGGGGCGGGAGACCCAGTACTTC. Encoded protein: CASSPSAGDWGRETQYF.

This clonotype was counted between two and nine times. The CDR3: CASSVNTGEQFF. Here the CDR3 DNA reads TGTGCCAGCAGCGTAAATACGGGTGAGCAGTTCTTC. The gene calls are TRBV9 and TRBJ2-1; D not resolved. Germline V gene data show CDR1 as SGDLS and CDR2 as YYNGEE. The CDR3 has 12 amino acids. V was pared by 1 base and J by 9 bases, with 8 bases between.

This clonotype was seen a handful of times. The chain has TRBV11-2 and TRBJ2-2; 15 nucleotides line up with TRBD2. V shed 5 bases, J shed 5 bases, and the junction held 6 bases outside the gene matches. This CDR3 has 17 residues. In germline, CDR1 is SGHAT, CDR2 FQNNGV. In DNA, the CDR3 is TGTGCCAGCAGCCCTGGGACTAGCGGGGGGCCAACCGGGGAGCTGTTTTTT. It encodes CASSPGTSGGPTGELFF. Full variable domain (missing parts from reference TRBV11-2 and TRBJ2-2): EAGVAQSPRYKIIEKRQSVAFWCNPISGHATLYWYQQILGQGPKLLIQFQNNGVVDDSQLPKDRFSAERLKGVDSTLKIQPAKLEDSAVYLCASSPGTSGGPTGELFFGEGSRLTVL.

This clonotype came up a few times. The V and J genes are TRBV12-3 or TRBV12-4 and TRBJ1-1; D remains ambiguous. The CDR3 loop spans 13 amino acids. V was pared by 8 bases and J by 0 bases, with 10 bases between. Here the CDR3 reads CASLEEVNTEAFF. The DNA of the CDR3 is TGTGCCAGCCTCGAGGAGGTGAACACTGAAGCTTTCTTT.

This clonotype was counted only a few times. The chain carries TRBV5-1 and TRBJ2-2; 7 bases map to TRBD1. CDR1 and CDR2 from the germline V gene are SGHRS and YFSETQ. CDR3 length: 15 residues. The V gene end was trimmed by 1 base and the J gene end by 5 bases; junction bases not matched to a gene: 5. CDR3: CASSLLRGQTGELFF. The CDR3 nucleotides are TGCGCCAGCAGCTTGTTGAGGGGGCAAACCGGGGAGCTGTTTTTT.